This TCR beta chain derives from a study of T cells after yellow fever vaccination. Study summary: Where fractions had low cell numbers, libraries were prepared from them with the SMART-Seq v4 Ultra Low Input RNA kit.

Many counts were recorded for this clonotype. Its target is unknown. Findings and caveats of the study: The CD4 and CD8 compartments had a small share of their clonotypes in common.

V shed 0 bases and J shed 0 bases, with 8 bases lying between them. Germline CDR1 and CDR2: LGHNA and YSLEER. The CDR3 length is 16 residues. TCRdb fed the 5' RACE reads into MiXCR, producing one record per CDR3 protein. Of about 320,000 distinct CDR3 sequences in the sample, about 10% were seen once. The gene calls are TRBV4-3 and TRBJ2-2; D call uncertain. Sequencing used CD4+ T cells sorted from PBMCs, obtained 45 days after the yellow fever booster vaccination. This TCR was sampled from a man in his late teens or twenties who received the YFV17D yellow fever vaccine. CDR3 DNA: TGCGCCAGCAGCCAAGATGGGCTGGCGAACACCGGGGAGCTGTTTTTT. Encoded protein: CASSQDGLANTGELFF.